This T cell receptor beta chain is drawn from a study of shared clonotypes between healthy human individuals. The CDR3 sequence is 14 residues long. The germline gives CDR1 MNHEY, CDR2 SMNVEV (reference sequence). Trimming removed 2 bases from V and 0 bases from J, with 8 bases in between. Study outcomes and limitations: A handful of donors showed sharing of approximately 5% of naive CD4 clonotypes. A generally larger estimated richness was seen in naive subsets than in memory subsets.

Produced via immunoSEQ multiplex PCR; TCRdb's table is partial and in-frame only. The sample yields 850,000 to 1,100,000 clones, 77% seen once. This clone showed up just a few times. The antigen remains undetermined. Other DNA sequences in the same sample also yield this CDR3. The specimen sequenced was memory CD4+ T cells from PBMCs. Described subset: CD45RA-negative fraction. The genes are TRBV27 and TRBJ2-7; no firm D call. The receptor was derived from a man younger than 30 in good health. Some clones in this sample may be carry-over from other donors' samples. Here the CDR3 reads CASSLGRSSYEQYF. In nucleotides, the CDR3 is TGTGCCAGCAGTTTAGGCAGGTCCTCCTACGAGCAGTACTTC.